The rows below give T cell receptor beta chains drawn from one sample of a study of cytomegalovirus exposure and HLA in healthy donors. Data came from immunoSEQ multiplex PCR; TCRdb stores just in-frame clones and leaves some out. The sample lists 100,000 to 150,000 clones, 60% to 85% occurring once. The sequenced sample consisted of PBMCs. These receptors were collected from a female donor in good health and CMV-seronegative. Both conserved end residues are part of each CDR3. D genes are given only for firm matches. For some rows the clone size is stated as once, few or many, or as a class when expanded; others skip it.

clone_size	v_call	d_call	j_call	cdr3_nt	cdr3_aa
-	TRBV5-8	-	TRBJ1-2	TGTGCCAGCAGCTTGACCTTAAACAGGGTCCAAGGCTACACCTTC	CASSLTLNRVQGYTF
-	TRBV4-1	-	TRBJ2-7	TGCGCCAGCAGCCTAACACGGCTAGGTCTCTCGTACGAGCAGTACTTC	CASSLTRLGLSYEQYF
once	TRBV6-4	-	TRBJ2-5	TGTGCCAGCAGTCGACAGAATGGAGAGACCCAGTACTTC	CASSRQNGETQYF
-	TRBV5-1	-	TRBJ1-2	TGCGCCAGCAGCTGGGTACCAGGGGATGGCTACACCTTC	CASSWVPGDGYTF
-	TRBV11-2	TRBD1	TRBJ2-7	TGTGCCAGCACGGGACAGGGGGTCTACGAGCAGTACTTC	CASTGQGVYEQYF
-	TRBV11-2	-	TRBJ2-2	TGTGCCAGCAGCTTTATCGGGGAGCTGTTTTTT	CASSFIGELFF
-	TRBV4-2	TRBD2	TRBJ2-1	TGTGCCAGCAGCCAAGTGGGGGCTAGCGGGGGTAATGAGCAGTTCTTC	CASSQVGASGGNEQFF
-	TRBV7-8	-	TRBJ1-4	TGTGCCAGCAGCTTAGTCGAGGGGGCAACTAATGAAAAACTGTTTTTT	CASSLVEGATNEKLFF
-	TRBV19	TRBD2	TRBJ2-3	TGTGCCAGCCATCTCGCCGGAGCGGGAGTTGAAGATACGCAGTATTTT	CASHLAGAGVEDTQYF
-	TRBV29-1	TRBD2	TRBJ2-3	TGCAGCGTTGTCGGACTAGCGAGGATAGCTAGCACAGATACGCAGTATTTT	CSVVGLARIASTDTQYF
few	TRBV27	-	TRBJ2-5	TGTGCCAGCAAAGATGGCAATCGGGAAACCCAGTACTTC	CASKDGNRETQYF
once	TRBV28	-	TRBJ2-5	TGTGCCAGCAGTCTCGGACGGGGAGGGGGAAAGACCCAGTACTTC	CASSLGRGGGKTQYF
-	TRBV7-6	TRBD2	TRBJ2-3	TGTGCCAGCAGCTCCCAGACCGGGGGGATTAGCACAGATACGCAGTATTTT	CASSSQTGGISTDTQYF
-	TRBV7-9	-	TRBJ1-1	TGTGCCAGCAGCAGAGACCAAGGGGGTTTCTTT	CASSRDQGGFF
-	TRBV28	TRBD1	TRBJ2-5	TGTGCCAGCAGTTTAGACGGGACAGGGGGGCGAGAGACCCAGTACTTC	CASSLDGTGGRETQYF
-	TRBV7-2	TRBD1	TRBJ2-7	TGTGCCAGCAGCTTCGGGGACAGAGACACCTACGAGCAGTACTTC	CASSFGDRDTYEQYF
-	TRBV4-1	TRBD1	TRBJ2-7	TGCGCCAGCAGCCATTCCCCGGGACAGGGGGTTTACGAGCAGTACTTC	CASSHSPGQGVYEQYF
-	TRBV6-1	TRBD2	TRBJ2-2	TGTGCCAGCAGTGAATGGGGCGCGGGAGTGACCGGGGAGCTGTTTTTT	CASSEWGAGVTGELFF
-	TRBV6-6	-	TRBJ2-5	TGTGCCAGCAGTTCATCCTCAGGGTTTAAAGAGACCCAGTACTTC	CASSSSSGFKETQYF
few	TRBV28	TRBD2	TRBJ2-1	TGTGCCAGCGTCACTAGCGGGGGGAATGAGCAGTTCTTC	CASVTSGGNEQFF
few	TRBV7-9	TRBD2	TRBJ2-1	TGTGCCAGCAGCTTAGTGGGGAGCGGGAGGTCAGGAGAGCAGTTCTTC	CASSLVGSGRSGEQFF
-	TRBV15	-	TRBJ2-3	TGTGCCACCAGCAGAGCATTGGGCTACCATACGCAGTATTTT	CATSRALGYHTQYF
-	TRBV7-9	-	TRBJ1-1	TGTGCCAGCAGCTTAGAAGGGGCAGGGAAGGCTTTCTTT	CASSLEGAGKAFF
once	TRBV18	-	TRBJ2-5	TGTGCCAGCTCACCGGAGGAGACCCAGTACTTC	CASSPEETQYF
-	TRBV27	TRBD1	TRBJ2-7	TGTGCCAGCAGTCGGAGGACAGGGAGGTTAGGTGAGCAGTACTTC	CASSRRTGRLGEQYF
-	TRBV2	-	TRBJ1-3	TGTGCCAGCAGTGGAACGGGGATCTCTGGAAACACCATATATTTT	CASSGTGISGNTIYF
-	TRBV7-9	-	TRBJ1-3	TGTGCCAGCAGCTTAGATAGGAGAGCTGGAAACACCATATATTTT	CASSLDRRAGNTIYF
few	TRBV9	TRBD2	TRBJ2-5	TGTGCCAGCAGCTCCCGGACTAGCGGGAGAGGGGAGACCCAGTACTTC	CASSSRTSGRGETQYF
-	TRBV7-9	TRBD2	TRBJ2-1	TGTGCCAGCAGCTTAGCGGGTAGCGGGAGTAATGAGCAGTTCTTC	CASSLAGSGSNEQFF
-	TRBV7-3	TRBD2	TRBJ2-7	TGTGCCAGCAGCTTAGTCCTAGCGGGGGGCGGCGAGCAGTACTTC	CASSLVLAGGGEQYF
-	TRBV6-5	TRBD2	TRBJ2-7	TGTGCCAGCAGTTACCTTCTAGCGGGATTCTACGAGCAGTACTTC	CASSYLLAGFYEQYF
few	TRBV9	-	TRBJ2-1	TGTGCCAGCAGCGTAGAGATAGGGAGCCACAATGAGCAGTTCTTC	CASSVEIGSHNEQFF
few	TRBV18	-	TRBJ2-7	TGTGCCAGCTCTCCATCCCTTTCGAGCTACGAGCAGTACTTC	CASSPSLSSYEQYF
-	TRBV18	-	TRBJ2-5	TGTGCCAGCTCACCACGGGCAGGAGAGACCCAGTACTTC	CASSPRAGETQYF
-	TRBV10-1	TRBD2	TRBJ2-5	TGCGCCAGCAGTGACGGACTAGCCGGGGGAGAGTACTTC	CASSDGLAGGEYF
-	TRBV7-3	-	TRBJ2-1	TGTGCCAGCAGCCGTACACGGACAGTCTACAATGAGCAGTTCTTC	CASSRTRTVYNEQFF